The T cell receptor beta chain described here comes from a study of OX40 agonist ivuxolimab in advanced cancers. The CDR3 covers 14 residues. Trimming cost V 0 bases and J 6 bases; bases outside gene matches: 3. Germline V gives CDR1 SQVTM, CDR2 ANQGSEA. Clones were sequenced by immunoSEQ multiplex PCR, and TCRdb holds only the in-frame ones, with some missing. The sample records more than 8,500 clones, 88% being singletons. The receptor comes from an adult with an advanced solid tumor such as melanoma, head and neck, liver or kidney cancer. The chain employs TRBV29-1 and TRBJ1-2, with 11 bases matching TRBD1. Sequencing was performed on CD4+ or CD8+ T cells sorted from blood, taken in a trial of the OX40 agonist ivuxolimab. CDR3 residues: CSVEEWTGGDGYTF. Here the CDR3 DNA reads TGCAGCGTTGAAGAGTGGACAGGGGGCGATGGCTACACCTTC.